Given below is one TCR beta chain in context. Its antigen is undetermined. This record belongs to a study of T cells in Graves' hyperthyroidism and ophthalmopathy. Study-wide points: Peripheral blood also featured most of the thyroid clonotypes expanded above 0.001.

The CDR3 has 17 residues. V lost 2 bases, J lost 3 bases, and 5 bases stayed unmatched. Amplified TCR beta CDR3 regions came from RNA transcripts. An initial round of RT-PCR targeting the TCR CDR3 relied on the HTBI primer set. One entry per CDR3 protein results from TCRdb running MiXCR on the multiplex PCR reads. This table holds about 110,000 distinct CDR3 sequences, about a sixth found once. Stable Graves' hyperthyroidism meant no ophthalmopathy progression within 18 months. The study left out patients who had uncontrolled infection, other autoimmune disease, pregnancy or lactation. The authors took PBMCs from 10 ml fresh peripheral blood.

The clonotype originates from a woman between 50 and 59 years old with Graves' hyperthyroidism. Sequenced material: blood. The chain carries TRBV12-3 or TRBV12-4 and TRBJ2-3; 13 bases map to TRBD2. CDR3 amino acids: CASSLPLLAGGTDTQYF. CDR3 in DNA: TGTGCCAGCAGTTTACCCTTACTAGCGGGGGGGACAGATACGCAGTATTTT.